The rows below give T cell receptor beta chains drawn from one sample of a study of T cell changes during pregnancy in multiple sclerosis. Assay used: immunoSEQ multiplex PCR; TCRdb lists only in-frame clones, some missing. The sample gives about 20,000 clones, roughly 90% of which show up once; about 5.3% is in the top ten. Here the sequenced sample was CD8+ T cells from peripheral blood mononuclear cells, taken in the second trimester of pregnancy. The receptors were gathered from a female donor in good health, enrolled as a control in a pregnancy study. CDR3s include the opening cysteine and the closing phenylalanine or tryptophan.

CDR3: CASIDAGSSKPQHF
J: TRBJ1-5
V: TRBV6-1
length: 14

CDR3: CASRGHTYEQYF
J: TRBJ2-7
V: TRBV19
length: 12

CDR3: CASSPRLLLEGSNQPQHF
J: TRBJ1-5
V: TRBV19
length: 18

CDR3: CASSQGTSSGNTIYF
J: TRBJ1-3
V: TRBV4-3
length: 15

CDR3: CASSLGTGDLEKLFF
J: TRBJ1-4
V: TRBV11-2
length: 15

CDR3: CASERTYDSTDTQYF
J: TRBJ2-3
V: TRBV6-6
length: 15

CDR3: CASSRGGTGGAGELFF
J: TRBJ2-2
V: TRBV6-6
length: 16

CDR3: CASSSSTLGNEQFF
J: TRBJ2-1
V: TRBV27
length: 14

CDR3: CASSPDTGRGNIQYF
J: TRBJ2-4
V: TRBV5-1
length: 15

CDR3: CASSFRQGEYNEQFF
J: TRBJ2-1
V: TRBV7-9
length: 15

CDR3: CASSPGVSPLHF
J: TRBJ1-6
V: TRBV27
length: 12

CDR3: CASSEMAGANYGYTF
J: TRBJ1-2
V: TRBV6-1
length: 15